Shown below are 17 T cell receptor beta chains from a single sample sequenced in a study of T cells in Graves' hyperthyroidism and ophthalmopathy. The TCR beta CDR3 regions underwent amplification using RNA transcripts as the source. Using the HTBI primer set, a first-round RT-PCR was run on the TCR CDR3. One entry per CDR3 protein, called by TCRdb with MiXCR from the multiplex PCR reads. The sample contains roughly 650,000 distinct CDR3 sequences, about a sixth of which appear only once. The sequenced sample was blood. Receptors originate from a woman in her thirties or forties with Graves' ophthalmopathy.

CDR3 bases: TGCGCCAGCAGCCAAGGCGGGGGCAGGGGCAATGAGCAGTTCTTC. Its protein is CASSQGGGRGNEQFF. The rearrangement uses TRBV4-1 and TRBJ2-1; possibly TRBD2 for D (7 bases). The CDR3 loop spans 15 amino acids. Looked up from germline, CDR1 is MGHRA and CDR2 is YSYEKL. Trimming stripped 1 base from V and 6 bases from J, with 13 bases between.

This clonotype was seen at least ten times. This chain links TRBV2 with TRBJ1-1; no clear D gene. There are 14 residues in the CDR3. V lost 3 bases, J lost 4 bases, and 12 bases lay in between. Germline CDR1 reads SNHLY; CDR2 reads FYNNEI. The CDR3 coding sequence is TGTGCCAGCAGTGACGTAAACCTGGGCACTGAAGCTTTCTTT. Its protein product is CASSDVNLGTEAFF. The full variable domain, rest sourced from reference TRBV2 and TRBJ1-1, is EPEVTQTPSHQVTQMGQEVILRCVPISNHLYFYWYRQILGQKVEFLVSFYNNEISEKSEIFDDQFSVERPDGSNFTLKIRSTKLEDSAMYFCASSDVNLGTEAFFGQGTRLTVV.

Many counts were recorded for this clonotype. The chain combines TRBV28 with TRBJ2-5, with 8 bases lining up with TRBD2. CDR1 is MDHEN and CDR2 is SYDVKM in the germline V gene. The length of the CDR3 is 17 residues. V trimming: 5 bases; J trimming: 4 bases; junction bases outside the gene matches: 15. CDR3 DNA sequence: TGTGCCAGCAGTCCACCCCCGGGGGGGAGGCCCCGAGAGACCCAGTACTTC. It codes for CASSPPPGGRPRETQYF. The full variable domain, with the rest looked up from reference TRBV28 and TRBJ2-5, is DVKVTQSSRYLVKRTGEKVFLECVQDMDHENMFWYRQDPGLGLRLIYFSYDVKMKEKGDIPEGYSVSREKKERFSLILESASTNQTSMYLCASSPPPGGRPRETQYFGPGTRLLVL.

The rearrangement joins TRBV28 to TRBJ1-2; TRBD1 agrees at 7 bases. Germline lookup yields CDR1 MDHEN and CDR2 SYDVKM. V shed 2 bases, J shed 6 bases, and the junction held 6 bases outside the gene matches. This CDR3 has 14 amino acids. As DNA, the CDR3 is TGTGCCAGCAGTTTACCGGCTACAGGGGATGGCTACACCTTC. Its translation: CASSLPATGDGYTF.

This clonotype showed up just a few times. The J gene is TRBJ2-3, the V gene TRBV27, with D unresolved. Germline-derived CDR1 and CDR2 are MNHEY and SMNVEV (reference sequence). Trimming removed 10 bases at V and 4 bases at J, with 12 bases between. The CDR3 contains 12 residues. The DNA of the CDR3 is TGTGCCACCCGACCTACTGCAGATACGCAGTATTTT. Translated: CATRPTADTQYF.

This clonotype was counted ten times or more. The J gene is TRBJ2-3, the V gene TRBV28; 8 bases agree with TRBD1. CDR3 size: 12 residues. V dropped 5 bases and J dropped 14; count of bases not matched to a gene: 9. Germline V gene sequence: CDR1 MDHEN, CDR2 SYDVKM. The CDR3 DNA follows: TGTGCCAGCAGTGGGGACAGGACATGGGGGTATTTT. Encoded protein: CASSGDRTWGYF.

This clonotype was recorded a few times. This sequence joins TRBV20-1 and TRBJ1-6; TRBD1 matches at 9 bases. The CDR3 consists of 14 residues. Trimming cost V 5 bases and J 8 bases; bases outside gene matches: 7. Germline-derived CDR1 and CDR2 are DFQATT and SNEGSKA (reference sequence). CDR3 nucleotides: TGCAGTGCTGATACAGGGGGCGCGGATTCACCCCTCCACTTT. Translated, it gives CSADTGGADSPLHF.

This clonotype has just a few counts. This chain joins TRBV5-1 and TRBJ1-1, with 8 bases that match TRBD1. V shed 0 bases, J shed 2 bases, and the junction held 3 bases outside the gene matches. The CDR3 covers 15 residues. Germline V CDR1 and CDR2: SGHRS, YFSETQ. The CDR3 is CASSLADRDNTEAFF. In DNA, the CDR3 is TGCGCCAGCAGCTTGGCGGACAGGGATAACACTGAAGCTTTCTTT.

This clonotype was recorded many times. The J gene is TRBJ1-5, the V gene TRBV28, with 7 bases that match TRBD1. Losses at the gene ends were 7 bases for V and 2 bases for J; bases not matched to a gene: 8. Germline V gene lookup returns CDR1 MDHEN and CDR2 SYDVKM. CDR3 length equals 15 residues. The CDR3 DNA follows: TGTGCCAGCAACCCTAGGGGGCCGGGCAATCAGCCCCAGCATTTT. This encodes CASNPRGPGNQPQHF.

This clonotype has a count of ten or more. V gene TRBV6-1 combines with J gene TRBJ2-7, with 8 bases that match TRBD2. Germline V gene sequence: CDR1 MNHNS, CDR2 SASEGT. This CDR3 is 16 amino acids long. V dropped 6 bases and J dropped 6; count of bases not matched to a gene: 16. CDR3 sequence: CASRQPALGTRLEQYF. The CDR3 nucleotides read TGTGCCAGCAGACAACCCGCTCTAGGGACTAGACTCGAGCAGTACTTC.

This clonotype has a count of ten or more. This rearrangement joins TRBV6-1 to TRBJ1-5, with D perhaps TRBD1 (5 bases). The CDR3 is 19 residues long. V shed 4 bases and J shed 0 bases, with 22 bases lying between them. Germline V CDR1 and CDR2: MNHNS, SASEGT. Here the CDR3 reads CASSGDPRRALYSNQPQHF. CDR3 DNA: TGTGCCAGCAGTGGGGACCCCCGCCGGGCCCTATATAGCAATCAGCCCCAGCATTTT.

This clonotype occurred many times. The chain links TRBV28 to TRBJ1-2; tentative D call: TRBD1 (5 bases). Germline V lookup: CDR1 MDHEN, CDR2 SYDVKM. Trimming cost V 7 bases and J 6 bases, with 18 bases left between them. The CDR3 runs to 14 residues. The CDR3 region has the DNA TGTGCCAGCACCCTCGGGCAGGACATTAATGGCTACACCTTC. Protein: CASTLGQDINGYTF.

This clonotype was recorded at least ten times. This sequence joins TRBV5-1 and TRBJ2-1; 11 positions agree with TRBD2. The CDR3 has 13 amino acids. The J segment lost 10 bases and the V segment lost 5 bases, leaving 5 bases of the junction unmatched. Germline CDR1 SGHRS, CDR2 YFSETQ. CDR3 DNA: TGCGCCAGCAGTAGCGGGGGGGCCAACGAGCAGTTCTTC. Protein product: CASSSGGANEQFF.

This clonotype was recorded many times. V usage is TRBV6-2 or TRBV6-3 and J usage is TRBJ2-5; 11 bases map to TRBD1. CDR3 length: 14 amino acids. The germline gives CDR1 MNHEY, CDR2 SVGEGT. J gave up 6 bases and V 6 bases, and 6 bases lay outside the gene matches. Here the CDR3 reads CASSWTGGLKTQYF. CDR3 coding DNA: TGTGCCAGCAGCTGGACAGGGGGCTTGAAGACCCAGTACTTC.

This clonotype was recorded a few times. V and J are TRBV6-1 and TRBJ1-5; 7 bases map to TRBD1. The ends lost 5 bases at V and 4 bases at J; junction bases unmatched: 8. The CDR3 runs 15 residues. CDR1 is MNHNS, CDR2 SASEGT, per germline. CDR3: CASSPGQRLNQPQHF. The CDR3 DNA reads as TGTGCCAGCAGTCCGGGACAGAGATTAAATCAGCCCCAGCATTTT.

This chain joins TRBV19 and TRBJ2-1; 10 positions agree with TRBD2. The V segment lost 5 bases and the J segment 7 bases; nucleotides outside the gene matches: 11. The germline CDR1 and CDR2 sequences are LNHDA and SQIVND (reference sequence). The CDR3 covers 16 residues. The CDR3 sequence: CASSRVGSGGKNEQFF. The CDR3 coding sequence is TGTGCCAGTAGTCGTGTAGGTAGCGGGGGGAAGAATGAGCAGTTCTTC.

The chain combines TRBV28 with TRBJ1-3; D is unresolved. The length of the CDR3 is 13 residues. Germline values: CDR1 MDHEN, CDR2 SYDVKM. Between the trimmed V and J ends, which lost 6 bases and 2 bases, there was a span of 8 bases. CDR3 sequence (DNA): TGTGCCAGCAGGTGGAGTCCTGGAAACACCATATATTTT. Protein: CASRWSPGNTIYF.